This T cell receptor (beta chain) was sequenced during a study of cytomegalovirus exposure and HLA in healthy donors. The CDR3 has 15 residues. From germline, CDR1 is GTSNPN and CDR2 SVGIG (reference sequence). Trimming at V came to 1 base and at J to 5 bases, leaving 8 bases not matched to a gene. The PCR used 60 Vbeta and 13 Jbeta primers. Clones were sequenced by immunoSEQ multiplex PCR, and TCRdb holds only the in-frame ones, with some missing. Found here are roughly 58,000 clones; the top ten clones hold approximately 11%. Sequenced: PBMCs. The genes are TRBV30 and TRBJ2-3; 8 bases fit TRBD1. The TCR comes from a woman between 45 and 60 years old in good health and CMV-seropositive. This CDR3 reads CAWSGFSGGQDTQYF. The CDR3 nucleotides read TGTGCCTGGAGTGGGTTTTCAGGGGGCCAAGATACGCAGTATTTT.